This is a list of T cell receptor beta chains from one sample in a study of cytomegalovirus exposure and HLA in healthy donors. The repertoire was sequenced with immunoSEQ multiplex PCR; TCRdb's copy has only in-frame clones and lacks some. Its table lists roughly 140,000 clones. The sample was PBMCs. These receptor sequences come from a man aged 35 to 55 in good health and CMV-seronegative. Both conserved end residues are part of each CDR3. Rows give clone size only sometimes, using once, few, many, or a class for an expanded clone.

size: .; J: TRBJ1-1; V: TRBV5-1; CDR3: CASSRGTEAFF
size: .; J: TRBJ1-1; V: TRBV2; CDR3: CASSEGLRNTEAFF
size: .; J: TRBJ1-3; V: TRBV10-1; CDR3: CARAGPSTIYF
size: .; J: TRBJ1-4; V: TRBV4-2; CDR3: CASSQDIGQGEKLFF
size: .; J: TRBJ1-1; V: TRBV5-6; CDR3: CASSPGTAGNTEAFF
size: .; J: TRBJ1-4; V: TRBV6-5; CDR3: CASKRPDEKLFF
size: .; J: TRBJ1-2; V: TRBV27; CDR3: CASSLLGGSGYTF
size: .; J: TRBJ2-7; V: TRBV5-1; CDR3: CASRLGGGYEQYF
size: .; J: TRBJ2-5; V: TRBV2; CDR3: CASSWTGVETQYF
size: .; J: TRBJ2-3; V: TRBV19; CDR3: CASTRRGGGGTDTQYF
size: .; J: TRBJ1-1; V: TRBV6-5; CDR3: CASSYSRYMNTEAFF
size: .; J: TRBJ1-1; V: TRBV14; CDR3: CASSQQGLSEAFF
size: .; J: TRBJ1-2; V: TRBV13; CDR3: CASSKRDGLGYTF
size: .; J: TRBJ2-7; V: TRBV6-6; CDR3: CASSPRGVAGSYEQYF
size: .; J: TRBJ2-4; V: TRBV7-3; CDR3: CASSSLPGLALNIQYF
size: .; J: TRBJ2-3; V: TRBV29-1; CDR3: CSVDSIDEGEGTDTQYF
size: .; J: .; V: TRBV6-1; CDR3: CASSEGSLYEQYF
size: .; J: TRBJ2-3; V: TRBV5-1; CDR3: CASSLVGADTQYF
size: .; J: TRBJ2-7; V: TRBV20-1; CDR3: CSARGDYEQYF
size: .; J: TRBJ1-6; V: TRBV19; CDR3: CASSIQGQREPLHF
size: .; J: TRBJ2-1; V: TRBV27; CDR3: CASSPGLAGMNEQFF
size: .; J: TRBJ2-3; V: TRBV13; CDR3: CASSLGGRGRFQYF
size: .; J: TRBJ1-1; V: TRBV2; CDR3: CASSVQTEAFF
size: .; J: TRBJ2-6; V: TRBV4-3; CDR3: CASSYGYRGFGSGANVLTF
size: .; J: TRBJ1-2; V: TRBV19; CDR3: CASSVWQAGPVGYTF
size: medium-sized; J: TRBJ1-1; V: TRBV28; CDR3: CASSLIGQNTEAFF
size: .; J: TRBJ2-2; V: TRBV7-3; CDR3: CASSLFGRDTGELFF
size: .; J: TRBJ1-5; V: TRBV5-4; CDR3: CASSLQGARQPQHF
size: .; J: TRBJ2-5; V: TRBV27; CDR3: CASSSRQGRETQYF
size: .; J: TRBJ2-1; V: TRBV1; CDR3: CTSNPGGVYNEQFF
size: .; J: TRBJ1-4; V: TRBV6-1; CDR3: CASSEIWSQGEKLFF
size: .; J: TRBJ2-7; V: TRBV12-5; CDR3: CASGLAVPYEQYF
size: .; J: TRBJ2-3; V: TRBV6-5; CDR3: CASSQQVTDTQYF
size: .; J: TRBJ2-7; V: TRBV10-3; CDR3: CAISEHDREEVQYF
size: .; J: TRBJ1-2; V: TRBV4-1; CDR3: CASSQPGAKIRGYTF
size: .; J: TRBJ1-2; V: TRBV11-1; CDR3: CASSPRTAVYGYTF
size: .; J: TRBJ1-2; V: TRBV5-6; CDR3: CASSLGDRSTYGYTF
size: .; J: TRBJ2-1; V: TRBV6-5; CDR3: CASSYSKQRGGNEQFF
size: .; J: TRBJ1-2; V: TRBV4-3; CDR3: CASSQLLRGNYGYTF
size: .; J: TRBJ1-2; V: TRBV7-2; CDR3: CASGTQGAYGYTF
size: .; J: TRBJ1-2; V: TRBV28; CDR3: CASSLTGQGVDGYTF
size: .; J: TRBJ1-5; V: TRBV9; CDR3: CASSVGGSNQPQHF
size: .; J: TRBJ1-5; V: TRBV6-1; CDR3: CASSETGLQPQHF
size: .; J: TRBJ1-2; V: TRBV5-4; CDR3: CASSLDRSVGYGYTF
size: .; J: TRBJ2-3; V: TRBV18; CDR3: CASSPPRSAESTDTQYF
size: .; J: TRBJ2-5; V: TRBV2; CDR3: CASSPGQSGETQYF
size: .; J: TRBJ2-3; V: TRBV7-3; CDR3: CASSLMALAGATDTQYF
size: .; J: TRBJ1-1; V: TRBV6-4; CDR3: CASSPQGAEEAFF